This T cell receptor beta chain comes out of a study of PD-1 blockade in classical Hodgkin lymphoma. Study at large: On a schedule of every 2 weeks, patients received nivolumab 3 mg/kg intravenously.

Only a few counts were recorded for this clone. The target antigen is unknown. Notes on the study in general: The diversity seen at baseline in complete responders resembled that of newly diagnosed patients. Newly diagnosed patients were reported to start with lower TCR diversity than healthy donors.

Germline CDR1 is MDHEN and CDR2 is SYDVKM. CDR3 length equals 16 residues. J gave up 4 bases and V 5 bases, and 11 bases lay outside the gene matches. The sample's time point: cycle 4 day 1 (C4D1), after five to seven weeks of nivolumab. Relapse after autologous stem cell transplantation occurred in every patient, and brentuximab vedotin exposure varied. From thawed PBMCs, CD4+ T cells were purified using magnetic negative selection. Complete response, partial response or progressive disease were the best responses. Profiled with immunoSEQ multiplex PCR; TCRdb holds only in-frame clones, not every one. This table holds 10,000 to 13,000 clones, around 70% found once.

The chain is built from TRBV28 and TRBJ2-7, with 10 bases aligning to TRBD1. The clonotype comes from a human donor with classical Hodgkin lymphoma. The input for sequencing was CD4+ T cells from blood, taken before the fourth cycle of nivolumab. The CDR3 reads CASSPALTGGGYEQYF. As DNA, the CDR3 is TGTGCCAGCAGTCCCGCTCTGACAGGGGGCGGATACGAGCAGTACTTC.